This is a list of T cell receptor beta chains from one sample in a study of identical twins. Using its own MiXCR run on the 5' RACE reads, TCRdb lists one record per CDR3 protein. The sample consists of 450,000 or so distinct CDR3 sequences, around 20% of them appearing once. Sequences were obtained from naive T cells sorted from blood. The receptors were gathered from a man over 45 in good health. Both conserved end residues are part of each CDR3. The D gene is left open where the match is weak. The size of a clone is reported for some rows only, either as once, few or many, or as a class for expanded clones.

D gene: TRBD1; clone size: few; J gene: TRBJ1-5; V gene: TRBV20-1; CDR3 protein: CSARDITGQHLQPQHF; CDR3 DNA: TGCAGTGCTAGAGATATTACGGGACAGCACCTTCAGCCCCAGCATTTT
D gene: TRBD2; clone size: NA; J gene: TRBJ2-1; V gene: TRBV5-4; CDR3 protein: CASSLPGRGDEQFF; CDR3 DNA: TGTGCCAGCAGCTTGCCCGGCCGGGGGGATGAGCAGTTCTTC
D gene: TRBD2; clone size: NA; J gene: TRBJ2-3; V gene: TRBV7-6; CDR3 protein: CASSLAATSRTDTQYF; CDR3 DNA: TGTGCCAGCAGCTTAGCGGCGACTAGCCGCACAGATACGCAGTATTTT
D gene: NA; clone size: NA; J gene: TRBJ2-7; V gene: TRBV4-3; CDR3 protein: CASSQRQAAYEQYF; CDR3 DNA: TGCGCCAGCAGCCAGCGACAGGCCGCCTACGAGCAGTACTTC
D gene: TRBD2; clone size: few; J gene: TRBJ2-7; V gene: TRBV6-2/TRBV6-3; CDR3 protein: CASSTTGASGSSEQYF; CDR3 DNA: TGTGCCAGCAGCACAACGGGGGCTAGCGGGAGTTCCGAGCAGTACTTC
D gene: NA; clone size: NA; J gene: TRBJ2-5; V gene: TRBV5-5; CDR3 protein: CASSGGGVEETQYF; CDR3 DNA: TGTGCCAGCAGTGGCGGGGGCGTTGAAGAGACCCAGTACTTC
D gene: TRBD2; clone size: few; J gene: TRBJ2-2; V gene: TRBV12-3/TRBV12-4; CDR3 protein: CASRGGRRIIANTGELFF; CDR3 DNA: TGTGCCAGCCGGGGGGGCAGGCGAATAATCGCGAACACCGGGGAGCTGTTTTTT
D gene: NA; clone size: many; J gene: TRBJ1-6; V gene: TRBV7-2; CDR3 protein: CASSPTNSPLHF; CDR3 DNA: TGTGCCAGCAGCCCAACTAATTCACCCCTCCACTTT
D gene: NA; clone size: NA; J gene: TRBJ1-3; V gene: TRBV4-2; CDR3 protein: CASSQTSYSTGNTIYF; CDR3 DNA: TGTGCCAGCAGCCAAACGTCGTACAGCACTGGAAACACCATATATTTT
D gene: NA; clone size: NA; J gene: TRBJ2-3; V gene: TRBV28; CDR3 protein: CASSLATYRTSPDTQYF; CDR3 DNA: TGTGCCAGCAGTTTAGCGACATATCGAACCAGTCCAGATACGCAGTATTTT
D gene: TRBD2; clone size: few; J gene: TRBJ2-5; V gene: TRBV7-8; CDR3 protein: CASRKLAGVRETQYF; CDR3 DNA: TGTGCCAGCAGAAAACTAGCGGGAGTACGAGAGACCCAGTACTTC
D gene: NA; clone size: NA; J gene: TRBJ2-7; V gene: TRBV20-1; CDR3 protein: CSASRGQNEQYF; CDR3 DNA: TGCAGTGCTAGCAGGGGCCAGAACGAGCAGTACTTC
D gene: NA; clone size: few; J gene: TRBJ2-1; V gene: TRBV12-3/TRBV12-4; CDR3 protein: CARRFRGRGLYNEQFF; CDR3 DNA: TGTGCCAGACGTTTCAGAGGGCGGGGACTCTACAATGAGCAGTTCTTC
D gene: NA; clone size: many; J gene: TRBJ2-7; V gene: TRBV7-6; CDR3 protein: CASSLELGLYEQYF; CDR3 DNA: TGTGCCAGCAGCTTAGAACTCGGACTCTACGAGCAGTACTTC
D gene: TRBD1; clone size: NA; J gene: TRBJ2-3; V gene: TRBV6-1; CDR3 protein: CASGHGTVPTDTQYF; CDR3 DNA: TGTGCCAGCGGGCACGGGACAGTCCCCACAGATACGCAGTATTTT
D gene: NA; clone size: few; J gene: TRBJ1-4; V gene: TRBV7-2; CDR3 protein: CASSFDGPTNEKLFF; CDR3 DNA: TGTGCCAGCAGCTTTGACGGACCAACTAATGAAAAACTGTTTTTT
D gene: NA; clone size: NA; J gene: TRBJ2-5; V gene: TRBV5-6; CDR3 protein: CASSLRREETQYF; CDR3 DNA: TGTGCCAGCAGCTTGAGAAGGGAAGAGACCCAGTACTTC
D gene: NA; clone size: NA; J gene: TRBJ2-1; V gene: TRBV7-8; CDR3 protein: CASSLAGYAGEQFF; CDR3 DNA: TGTGCCAGCAGCTTAGCTGGGTATGCGGGGGAGCAGTTCTTC
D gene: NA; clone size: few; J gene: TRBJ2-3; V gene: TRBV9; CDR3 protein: CASSVGERGVAQYF; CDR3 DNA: TGTGCCAGCAGCGTAGGTGAGCGCGGGGTGGCGCAGTATTTT